The sequence of this T cell receptor (beta chain) was determined in a study of CD8 T cells in ankylosing spondylitis. Findings of the study overall: Disease-linked clones bore a CD8+ phenotype and were relatively rare in peripheral blood. Earlier authors reported some of these motif variants in reactive arthritis synovial fluid and blood. According to the report, clones linked to the disease were significantly enriched in matched synovial fluid samples taken from ankylosing spondylitis patients.

V lost 4 bases to trimming and J lost 4 bases, with 8 bases between them. There are 13 residues in the CDR3. Germline V gene sequence: CDR1 MNHEY, CDR2 SMNVEV (reference sequence). As regards this clonotype: Its antigen is as yet unknown.

Quantitative 5'-RACE with molecular barcodes generated TCR beta libraries. TCRdb re-called the 5' RACE reads through MiXCR, storing one row per CDR3 protein. The sample carries 350,000 to 450,000 distinct CDR3 sequences, 20% recorded once. The receptor comes from a male donor with ankylosing spondylitis or in good health (not recorded which). This sequence joins TRBV27 and TRBJ1-5; D remains ambiguous. Sequences were obtained from blood, either unsorted or a sorted T cell fraction (not recorded which). CDR3 loop: CASSSILNQPQHF. CDR3 nucleotide sequence: TGTGCCAGCAGTTCAATATTAAATCAGCCCCAGCATTTT.